One sample yielded the 9 T cell receptor beta chains listed below, sequenced in a study of blood T cell repertoires in COVID-19. Sequencing was performed with immunoSEQ multiplex PCR; in TCRdb, only in-frame clones are kept and a portion is missing. The table has 120,000 to 150,000 clones, 84% seen once. Sequencing used PBMCs or T cells enriched from blood (not recorded which). These TCRs come from a woman between 45 and 65 years old with acute COVID-19.

The rearrangement uses TRBV4-1 and TRBJ2-2; 7 bases are a match to TRBD1. CDR3 length: 16 amino acids. The trim removed 5 bases at V and 3 bases at J, leaving 9 bases unmatched. The germline CDR1 and CDR2 sequences are MGHRA and YSYEKL. The CDR3 bases are TGCGCCAGCAGCTATATAGCCGGGACAGACACCGGGGAGCTGTTTTTT. Translation: CASSYIAGTDTGELFF.

This chain uses TRBV4-2 with TRBJ2-7; 7 bases agree with TRBD2. V lost 0 bases and J lost 0; bases outside the gene matches: 14. The CDR3 is 19 amino acids. Per the germline V gene, CDR1 is LGHNA and CDR2 is YNFKEQ. CDR3 bases: TGTGCCAGCAGCCAAGATCTGGGGTCGGGAGGATTTAGCTCCTACGAGCAGTACTTC. Its translation is CASSQDLGSGGFSSYEQYF.

The genes are TRBV27 and TRBJ2-4; 11 bases match TRBD2. Germline trimming cut 8 bases from V and 4 bases from J; bases unmatched to any gene: 4. There are 14 residues in the CDR3. From germline, CDR1 is MNHEY and CDR2 SMNVEV (reference sequence). The DNA for the CDR3 is TGTGCCAGCGCGGGGACTAGCGGAAAAAACATTCAGTACTTC. This translates into CASAGTSGKNIQYF.

The CDR3 region has the DNA TGTGCCAGCAGCCGACTAGCGGGAGGGGGGAATGAGCAGTTCTTC. Residues: CASSRLAGGGNEQFF. The J gene is TRBJ2-1, the V gene TRBV7-9; 14 bases are shared with TRBD2. The trim removed 5 bases at V and 7 bases at J, leaving 4 bases unmatched. Germline V gene sequence: CDR1 SEHNR, CDR2 FQNEAQ (reference sequence). This CDR3 is built from 15 residues.

The chain uses TRBV20-1 and TRBJ2-2, with TRBD1 matching 7 bases. The CDR3 spans 16 residues. Germline V CDR1 and CDR2: DFQATT, SNEGSKA (reference sequence). V lost 6 bases and J lost 0; bases outside the gene matches: 10. As DNA, the CDR3 is TGCAGTGCAAGTAGAGGTCAGGGGGCGAACACCGGGGAGCTGTTTTTT. Translated: CSASRGQGANTGELFF.

This clone has just one count. The V gene is TRBV7-8, the J gene TRBJ1-5, with D maybe TRBD1 (6 bases). The CDR3 length is 14 residues. CDR1 and CDR2 from the germline V gene are SGHVS and FQNEAQ. V gave up 0 bases and J gave up 5 bases, with 8 bases separating them. The CDR3 DNA is TGTGCCAGCAGCTTAGCCCAGGGGTATCAGCCCCAGCATTTT. Amino acid sequence: CASSLAQGYQPQHF.

The V gene is TRBV7-9, the J gene TRBJ1-1, with D possibly TRBD1 on 5 matching bases. Trimming shortened V by 3 bases and J by 1 base, and 15 bases separated the two germline ends. CDR3 length equals 16 residues. Germline CDR1 SEHNR, CDR2 FQNEAQ (reference sequence). The DNA of the CDR3 is TGTGCCAGCAGCTTGGTGGACGGGAGGGGGAACACTGAAGCTTTCTTT. Translating it yields CASSLVDGRGNTEAFF.

The J gene is TRBJ2-3, the V gene TRBV9, with D maybe TRBD2 (5 bases). This CDR3 has 17 amino acids. Looked up from germline, CDR1 is SGDLS and CDR2 is YYNGEE. V shed 0 bases and J shed 3 bases, with 17 bases lying between them. The CDR3 loop is CASSVAGGDIWTDTQYF. The CDR3 DNA follows: TGTGCCAGCAGCGTAGCCGGAGGAGATATCTGGACAGATACGCAGTATTTT.

The J gene is TRBJ1-2, the V gene TRBV19, with D unresolved. This CDR3 has 13 amino acids. Germline V CDR1 and CDR2: LNHDA, SQIVND (reference sequence). The V gene lost 5 bases and the J gene lost 4 bases, with 11 bases spanning the gap. As DNA, the CDR3 is TGTGCCAGTAGTCCACGGGTCTTCTATGGCTACACCTTC. Protein: CASSPRVFYGYTF.